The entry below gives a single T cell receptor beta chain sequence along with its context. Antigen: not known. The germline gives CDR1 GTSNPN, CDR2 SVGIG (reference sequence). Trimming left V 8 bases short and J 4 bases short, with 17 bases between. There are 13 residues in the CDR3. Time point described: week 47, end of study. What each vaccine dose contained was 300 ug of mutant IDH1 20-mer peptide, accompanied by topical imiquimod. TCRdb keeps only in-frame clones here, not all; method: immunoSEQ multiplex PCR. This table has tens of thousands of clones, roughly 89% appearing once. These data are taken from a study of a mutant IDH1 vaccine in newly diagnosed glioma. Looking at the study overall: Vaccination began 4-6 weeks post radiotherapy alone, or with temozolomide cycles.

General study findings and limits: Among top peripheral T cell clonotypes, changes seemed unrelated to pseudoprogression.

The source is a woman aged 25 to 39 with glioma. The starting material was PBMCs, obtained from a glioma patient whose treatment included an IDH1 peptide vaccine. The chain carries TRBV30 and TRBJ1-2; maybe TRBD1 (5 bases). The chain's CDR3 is CALGEGPGYGYTF. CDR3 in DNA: TGTGCCCTTGGGGAGGGGCCAGGCTATGGCTACACCTTC.